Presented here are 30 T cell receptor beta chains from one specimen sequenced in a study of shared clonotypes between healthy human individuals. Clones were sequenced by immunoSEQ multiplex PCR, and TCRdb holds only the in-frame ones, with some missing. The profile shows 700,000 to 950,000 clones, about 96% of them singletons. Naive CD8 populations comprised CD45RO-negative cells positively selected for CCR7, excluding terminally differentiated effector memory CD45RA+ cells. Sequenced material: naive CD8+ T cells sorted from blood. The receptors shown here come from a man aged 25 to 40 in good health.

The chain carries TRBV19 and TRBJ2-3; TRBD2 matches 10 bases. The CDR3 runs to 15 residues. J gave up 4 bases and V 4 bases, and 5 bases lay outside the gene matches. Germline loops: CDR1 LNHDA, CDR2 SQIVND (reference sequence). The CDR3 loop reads CASSTPLAGSDTQYF. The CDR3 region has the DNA TGTGCCAGTAGTACCCCACTAGCGGGATCAGATACGCAGTATTTT.

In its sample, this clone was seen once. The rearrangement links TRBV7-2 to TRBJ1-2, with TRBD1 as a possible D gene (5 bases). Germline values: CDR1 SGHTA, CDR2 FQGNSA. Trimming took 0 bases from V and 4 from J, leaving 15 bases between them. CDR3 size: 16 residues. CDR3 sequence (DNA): TGTGCCAGCAGCTTAGCCGCTCTGACAGACTCCTATGGCTACACCTTC. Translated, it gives CASSLAALTDSYGYTF. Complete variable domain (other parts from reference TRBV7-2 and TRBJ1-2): GAGVSQSPSNKVTEKGKDVELRCDPISGHTALYWYRQSLGQGLEFLIYFQGNSAPDKSGLPSDRFSAERTGGSVSTLTIQRTQQEDSAVYLCASSLAALTDSYGYTFGSGTRLTVV.

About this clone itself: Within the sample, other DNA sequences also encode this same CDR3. The CDR3 loop reads CASSVGGTHYGYTF. For the CDR3, the DNA is TGTGCCAGCAGTGTCGGAGGTACCCATTATGGCTACACCTTC. This chain links TRBV9 with TRBJ1-2; unclear D gene. Germline V gene sequence: CDR1 SGDLS, CDR2 YYNGEE. Between the trimmed V and J ends, which lost 5 bases and 5 bases, there was a span of 16 bases. This CDR3 contains 14 residues.

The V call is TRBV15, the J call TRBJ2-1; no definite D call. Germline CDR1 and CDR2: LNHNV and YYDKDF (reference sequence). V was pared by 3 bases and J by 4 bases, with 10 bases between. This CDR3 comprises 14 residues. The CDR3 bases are TGTGCCACCAGCAGTCCAACCGGGTACAATGAGCAGTTCTTC. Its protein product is CATSSPTGYNEQFF.

The CDR3 DNA reads TGTGCCAGTAGTATAACCCAGGGACCGAACACTGAAGCTTTCTTT. It codes for CASSITQGPNTEAFF. The chain uses TRBV19 and TRBJ1-1; possibly TRBD1 for D (5 bases). Deletions cut 2 bases from V and 1 base from J, with 11 bases between. Germline loops: CDR1 LNHDA, CDR2 SQIVND (reference sequence). The CDR3 sequence is 15 residues long.

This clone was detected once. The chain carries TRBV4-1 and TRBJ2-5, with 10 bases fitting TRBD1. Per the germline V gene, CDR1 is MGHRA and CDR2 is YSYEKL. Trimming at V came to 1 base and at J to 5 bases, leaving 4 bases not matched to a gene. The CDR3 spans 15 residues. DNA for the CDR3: TGCGCCAGCAGCCAAGTAGGACAGGGGGTCGAGACCCAGTACTTC. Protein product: CASSQVGQGVETQYF.

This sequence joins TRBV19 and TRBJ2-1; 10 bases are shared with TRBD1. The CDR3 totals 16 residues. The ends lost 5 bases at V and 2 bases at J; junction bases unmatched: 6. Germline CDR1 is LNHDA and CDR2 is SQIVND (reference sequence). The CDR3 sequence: CASSPGTGDAYNEQFF. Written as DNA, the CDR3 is TGTGCCAGTAGTCCCGGGACAGGGGATGCCTACAATGAGCAGTTCTTC.

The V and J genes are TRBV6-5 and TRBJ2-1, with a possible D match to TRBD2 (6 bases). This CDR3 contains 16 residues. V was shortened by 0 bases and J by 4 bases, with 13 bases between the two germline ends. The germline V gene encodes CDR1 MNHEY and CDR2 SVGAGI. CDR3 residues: CASSYSLTSVYNEQFF. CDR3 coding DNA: TGTGCCAGCAGTTACTCGTTGACTAGTGTTTACAATGAGCAGTTCTTC.

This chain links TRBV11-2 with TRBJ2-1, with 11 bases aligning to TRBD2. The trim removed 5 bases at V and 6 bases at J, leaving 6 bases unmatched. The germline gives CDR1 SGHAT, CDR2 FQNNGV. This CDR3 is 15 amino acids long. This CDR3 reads CASSPGTSGLNEQFF. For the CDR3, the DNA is TGTGCCAGCAGCCCCGGGACTAGCGGTCTCAATGAGCAGTTCTTC. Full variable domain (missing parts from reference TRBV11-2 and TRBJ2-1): EAGVAQSPRYKIIEKRQSVAFWCNPISGHATLYWYQQILGQGPKLLIQFQNNGVVDDSQLPKDRFSAERLKGVDSTLKIQPAKLEDSAVYLCASSPGTSGLNEQFFGPGTRLTVL.

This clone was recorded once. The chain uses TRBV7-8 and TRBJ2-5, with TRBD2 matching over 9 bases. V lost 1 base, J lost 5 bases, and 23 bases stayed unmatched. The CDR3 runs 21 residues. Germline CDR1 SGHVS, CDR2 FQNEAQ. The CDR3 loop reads CASSLEGGMREGLRFGETQYF. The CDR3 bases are TGTGCCAGCAGCTTAGAGGGCGGAATGCGGGAGGGCCTAAGGTTCGGTGAGACCCAGTACTTC.

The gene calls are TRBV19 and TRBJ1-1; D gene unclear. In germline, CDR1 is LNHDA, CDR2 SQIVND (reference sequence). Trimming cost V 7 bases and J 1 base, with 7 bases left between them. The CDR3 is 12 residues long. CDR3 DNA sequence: TGTGCCAGTAAGAACCCGAACACTGAAGCTTTCTTT. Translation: CASKNPNTEAFF.

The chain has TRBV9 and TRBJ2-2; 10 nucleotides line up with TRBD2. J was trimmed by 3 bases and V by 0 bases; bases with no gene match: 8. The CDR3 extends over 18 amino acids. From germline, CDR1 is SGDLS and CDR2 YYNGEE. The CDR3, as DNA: TGTGCCAGCAGCGTAGGGGGAGTCCTAGCGGGAGACACCGGGGAGCTGTTTTTT. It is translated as CASSVGGVLAGDTGELFF.

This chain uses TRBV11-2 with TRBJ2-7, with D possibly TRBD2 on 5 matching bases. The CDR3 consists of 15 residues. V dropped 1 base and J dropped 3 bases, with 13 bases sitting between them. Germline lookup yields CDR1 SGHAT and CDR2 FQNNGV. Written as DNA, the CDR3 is TGTGCCAGCAGCTTAGCAAGGCTGGGGAGCTACGAGCAGTACTTC. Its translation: CASSLARLGSYEQYF.

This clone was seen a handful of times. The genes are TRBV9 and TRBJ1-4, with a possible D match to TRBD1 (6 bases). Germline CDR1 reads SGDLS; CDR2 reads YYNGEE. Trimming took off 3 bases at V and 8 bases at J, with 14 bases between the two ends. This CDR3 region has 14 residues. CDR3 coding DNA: TGTGCCAGCAGCGCCGAGGGACATCCAGAAAAACTGTTTTTT. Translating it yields CASSAEGHPEKLFF.

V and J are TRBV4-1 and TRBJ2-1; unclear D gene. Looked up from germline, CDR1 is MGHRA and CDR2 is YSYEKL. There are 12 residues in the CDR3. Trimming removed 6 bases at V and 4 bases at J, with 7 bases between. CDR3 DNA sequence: TGCGCCAGCAGTTCGGGTTACAATGAGCAGTTCTTC. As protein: CASSSGYNEQFF.

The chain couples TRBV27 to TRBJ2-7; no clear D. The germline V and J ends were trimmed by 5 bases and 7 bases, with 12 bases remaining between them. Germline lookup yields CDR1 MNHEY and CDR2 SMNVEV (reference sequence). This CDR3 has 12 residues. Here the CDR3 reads CASSKGLSEQYF. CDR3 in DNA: TGTGCCAGCAGTAAGGGCCTTTCAGAGCAGTACTTC.

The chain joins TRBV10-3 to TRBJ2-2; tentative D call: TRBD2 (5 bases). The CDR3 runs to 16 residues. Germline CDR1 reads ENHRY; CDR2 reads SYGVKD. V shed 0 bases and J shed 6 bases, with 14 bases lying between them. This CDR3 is CAISESEGFRAGELFF. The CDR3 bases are TGTGCCATCAGTGAGTCCGAGGGATTTCGGGCCGGGGAGCTGTTTTTT.

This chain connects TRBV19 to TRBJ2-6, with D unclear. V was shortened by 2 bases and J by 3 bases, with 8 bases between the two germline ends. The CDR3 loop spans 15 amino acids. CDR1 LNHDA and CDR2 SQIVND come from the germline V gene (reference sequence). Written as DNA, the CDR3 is TGTGCCAGTAGTATACTACCCGATGGGGCCAACGTCCTGACTTTC. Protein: CASSILPDGANVLTF. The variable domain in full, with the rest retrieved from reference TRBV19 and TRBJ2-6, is DGGITQSPKYLFRKEGQNVTLSCEQNLNHDAMYWYRQDPGQGLRLIYYSQIVNDFQKGDIAEGYSVSREKKESFPLTVTSAQKNPTAFYLCASSILPDGANVLTFGAGSRLTVL.

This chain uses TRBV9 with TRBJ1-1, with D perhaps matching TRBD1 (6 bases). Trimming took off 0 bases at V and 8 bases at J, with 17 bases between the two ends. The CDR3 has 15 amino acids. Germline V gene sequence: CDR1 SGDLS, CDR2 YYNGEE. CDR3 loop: CASSVDTGTTPEAFF. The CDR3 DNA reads TGTGCCAGCAGCGTAGATACAGGGACCACTCCAGAAGCTTTCTTT.

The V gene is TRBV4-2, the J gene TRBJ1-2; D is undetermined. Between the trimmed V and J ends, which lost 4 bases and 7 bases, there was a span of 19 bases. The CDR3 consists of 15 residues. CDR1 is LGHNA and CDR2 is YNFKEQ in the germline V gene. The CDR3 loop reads CASSPPEQAIRGYTF. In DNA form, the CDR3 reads TGTGCCAGCAGCCCTCCGGAGCAGGCGATTCGTGGCTACACCTTC.

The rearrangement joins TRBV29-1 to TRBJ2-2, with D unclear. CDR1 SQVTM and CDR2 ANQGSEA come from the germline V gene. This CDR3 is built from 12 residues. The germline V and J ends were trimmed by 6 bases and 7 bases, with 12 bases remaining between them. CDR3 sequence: CSVLDTHGELFF. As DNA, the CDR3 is TGCAGCGTCCTCGATACCCACGGGGAGCTGTTTTTT.

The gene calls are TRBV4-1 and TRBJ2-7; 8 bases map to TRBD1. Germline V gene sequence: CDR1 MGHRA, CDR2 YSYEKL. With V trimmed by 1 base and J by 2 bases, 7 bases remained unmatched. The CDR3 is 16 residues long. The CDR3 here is CASSQAQTGATYEQYF. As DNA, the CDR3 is TGCGCCAGCAGCCAAGCTCAGACAGGGGCGACCTACGAGCAGTACTTC.

CDR3 amino acids: CASSPRTARANYGYTF. The CDR3 DNA reads TGTGCCAGCTCACCAAGGACAGCCCGAGCTAACTATGGCTACACCTTC. The V gene is TRBV18, the J gene TRBJ1-2; possible D gene TRBD1, 6 bases. This CDR3 is built from 16 residues. Germline V gene sequence: CDR1 KGHSH, CDR2 LQKENI. V lost 2 bases and J 0 bases, leaving 13 bases between the germline ends. The full variable domain, rest sourced from reference TRBV18 and TRBJ1-2, is NAGVMQNPRHLVRRRGQEARLRCSPMKGHSHVYWYRQLPEEGLKFMVYLQKENIIDESGMPKERFSAEFPKEGPSILRIQQVVRGDSAAYFCASSPRTARANYGYTFGSGTRLTVV.

CDR3 sequence reads: CASRDYQGVNTEAFF. The CDR3 nucleotides read TGCGCCAGCAGAGACTACCAGGGGGTGAACACTGAAGCTTTCTTT. The gene calls are TRBV5-1 and TRBJ1-1, with 7 nucleotides matching TRBD1. The V gene end was trimmed by 5 bases and the J gene end by 0 bases; junction bases not matched to a gene: 7. This CDR3 contains 15 residues. Germline V gene data show CDR1 as SGHRS and CDR2 as YFSETQ.

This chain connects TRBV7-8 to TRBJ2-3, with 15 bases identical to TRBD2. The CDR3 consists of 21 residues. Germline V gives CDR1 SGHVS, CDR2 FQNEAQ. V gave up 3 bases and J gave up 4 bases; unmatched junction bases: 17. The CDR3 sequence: CASSFQALGLAGGHIPDTQYF. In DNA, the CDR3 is TGTGCCAGCAGCTTCCAAGCCCTTGGACTAGCGGGAGGGCACATCCCAGATACGCAGTATTTT. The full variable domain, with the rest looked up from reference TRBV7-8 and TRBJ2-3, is GAGVSQSPRYKVAKRGQDVALRCDPISGHVSLFWYQQALGQGPEFLTYFQNEAQLDKSGLPSDRFFAERPEGSVSTLKIQRTQQEDSAVYLCASSFQALGLAGGHIPDTQYFGPGTRLTVL.

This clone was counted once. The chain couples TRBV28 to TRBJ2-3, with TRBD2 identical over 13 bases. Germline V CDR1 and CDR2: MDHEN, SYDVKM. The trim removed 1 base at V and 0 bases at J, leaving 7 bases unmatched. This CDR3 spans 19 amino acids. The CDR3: CASSLSTGTSGTSTDTQYF. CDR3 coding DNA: TGTGCCAGCAGTTTATCCACCGGGACTAGCGGGACTAGCACAGATACGCAGTATTTT.

The CDR3 reads CASSEEISYEQYF. The CDR3 DNA reads as TGCGCCAGCAGTGAGGAGATCTCCTACGAGCAGTACTTC. V is TRBV10-1 and J is TRBJ2-7, with D unclear. With 2 bases removed from V and 0 bases from J, the gap between germline ends came to 5 bases. This CDR3 spans 13 amino acids. Germline V lookup: CDR1 WNHNN, CDR2 SYGVQD (reference sequence).

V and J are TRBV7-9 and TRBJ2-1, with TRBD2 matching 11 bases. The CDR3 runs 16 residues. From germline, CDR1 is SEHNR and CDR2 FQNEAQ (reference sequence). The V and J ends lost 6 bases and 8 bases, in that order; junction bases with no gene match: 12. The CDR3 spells CASSSTTSGSEDEQFF. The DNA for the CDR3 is TGTGCCAGCAGTTCTACTACTAGCGGGAGTGAAGATGAGCAGTTCTTC.

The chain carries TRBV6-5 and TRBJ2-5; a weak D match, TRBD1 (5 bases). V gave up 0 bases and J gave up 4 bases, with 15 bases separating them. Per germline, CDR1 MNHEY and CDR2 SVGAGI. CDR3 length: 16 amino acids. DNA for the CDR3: TGTGCCAGCAGTTACTCGCGCCGACAGTTGGTAGAGACCCAGTACTTC. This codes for CASSYSRRQLVETQYF.

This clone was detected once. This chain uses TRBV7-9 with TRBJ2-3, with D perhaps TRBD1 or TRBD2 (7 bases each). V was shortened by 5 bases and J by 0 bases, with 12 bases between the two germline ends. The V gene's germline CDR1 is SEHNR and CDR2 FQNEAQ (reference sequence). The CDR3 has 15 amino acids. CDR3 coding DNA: TGTGCCAGCAGCCCAGGGGGGGTTAGCACAGATACGCAGTATTTT. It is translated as CASSPGGVSTDTQYF.